Listed below are T cell receptor beta chains from one sample, sequenced in a study of blood T cell repertoires in COVID-19. Libraries were prepared by immunoSEQ multiplex PCR; TCRdb keeps only in-frame clonotypes and omits some of them. Altogether some 100,000 clones are present, roughly nine tenths being singletons, with the ten largest covering roughly 1.8%. The sample comprised peripheral blood. These receptors all stem from a human donor with active COVID-19. The donor label of this sample is uncertain. The CDR3 runs from the conserved cysteine through the conserved F or W. D genes are given only for firm matches. Clone sizes are given selectively: once, few, many, or a class where the clone is expanded.

clone_size: .
j_call: TRBJ1-6
v_call: TRBV3-1/TRBV3-2
d_call: .
cdr3_nt: TGTGCCAGCAGCCGACAGGTCACCTATAATTCACCCCTCCACTTT
cdr3_aa: CASSRQVTYNSPLHF

clone_size: .
j_call: TRBJ1-1
v_call: TRBV23-1
d_call: .
cdr3_nt: TGCGCCAGCAGTCAATCCCTTGGGCGGGGGTTCCCTGAAGCTTTCTTT
cdr3_aa: CASSQSLGRGFPEAFF

clone_size: .
j_call: TRBJ2-3
v_call: TRBV10-3
d_call: TRBD2
cdr3_nt: TGTGCCATCAGTAGCGGGGGGGCCACAGATACGCAGTATTTT
cdr3_aa: CAISSGGATDTQYF

clone_size: .
j_call: TRBJ2-5
v_call: TRBV7-3
d_call: TRBD1
cdr3_nt: TGTGCCAGCAGCCCAGGGGGCCACCAAGAGACCCAGTACTTC
cdr3_aa: CASSPGGHQETQYF

clone_size: .
j_call: TRBJ2-2
v_call: TRBV3-1/TRBV3-2
d_call: .
cdr3_nt: TGTGCCAGCAGCCAAAGACGGGGGGCCAACACCGGGGAGCTGTTTTTT
cdr3_aa: CASSQRRGANTGELFF

clone_size: .
j_call: TRBJ1-4
v_call: TRBV7-2
d_call: .
cdr3_nt: TGTGCCAGCAGGCCCGGGACTCTTGAAAAACTGTTTTTT
cdr3_aa: CASRPGTLEKLFF

clone_size: .
j_call: TRBJ1-4
v_call: TRBV23-1
d_call: TRBD1
cdr3_nt: TGCGCCAGCAGTCAACCGGGACAGGGGGTGCGAAATGAGAAACTGTTTTTT
cdr3_aa: CASSQPGQGVRNEKLFF

clone_size: .
j_call: TRBJ1-6
v_call: TRBV6-4
d_call: TRBD1
cdr3_nt: TGTGCCAGCAGTGACCCATTCCCCGGGACAGCTTATAATTCACCCCTCCACTTT
cdr3_aa: CASSDPFPGTAYNSPLHF

clone_size: .
j_call: TRBJ2-2
v_call: TRBV6-2/TRBV6-3
d_call: TRBD2
cdr3_nt: TGTGCCAGCAGTTTTGTTCGGAAGCGGGGGGCCGGGGAGCTGTTTTTT
cdr3_aa: CASSFVRKRGAGELFF

clone_size: .
j_call: TRBJ2-5
v_call: TRBV10-3
d_call: TRBD2
cdr3_nt: TGTGCCATCAGTGGGACTAGCGGCCAAGAGACCCAGTACTTC
cdr3_aa: CAISGTSGQETQYF

clone_size: .
j_call: TRBJ2-5
v_call: TRBV3-1/TRBV3-2
d_call: TRBD1
cdr3_nt: TGTGCCAGCAGCCCGTCGAACAGGGGGAAGGGAGAGACCCAGTACTTC
cdr3_aa: CASSPSNRGKGETQYF

clone_size: .
j_call: TRBJ1-6
v_call: TRBV7-9
d_call: .
cdr3_nt: TGTGCCAGCAGCTTACAAGGGGATTCACCCCTCCACTTT
cdr3_aa: CASSLQGDSPLHF

clone_size: .
j_call: TRBJ2-6
v_call: TRBV6-5
d_call: .
cdr3_nt: TGTGCCAGCAGTTACGGCCATGGGGCCAACGTCCTGACTTTC
cdr3_aa: CASSYGHGANVLTF

clone_size: .
j_call: TRBJ2-1
v_call: TRBV10-2
d_call: TRBD2
cdr3_nt: TGCGCCAGCAGTGATTTAGCGGGGAACTACAATGAGCAGTTCTTC
cdr3_aa: CASSDLAGNYNEQFF

clone_size: once
j_call: TRBJ2-3
v_call: TRBV6-2/TRBV6-3
d_call: TRBD1
cdr3_nt: TGTGCCAGCAGCCCCAGAGGACAGGAGTTGGACACAGATACGCAGTATTTT
cdr3_aa: CASSPRGQELDTDTQYF

clone_size: few
j_call: TRBJ2-3
v_call: TRBV6-6
d_call: .
cdr3_nt: TGTGCCAGCAGTTACGACGGGCCTCGGGGAAGGGATACGCAGTATTTT
cdr3_aa: CASSYDGPRGRDTQYF

clone_size: .
j_call: TRBJ2-7
v_call: TRBV7-2
d_call: .
cdr3_nt: TGTGCCAGCAGCTTTCAGGATTTGTACGAGCAGTACTTC
cdr3_aa: CASSFQDLYEQYF

clone_size: .
j_call: TRBJ2-5
v_call: TRBV28
d_call: .
cdr3_nt: TGTGCCAGCAGCCGGGTGGGGCAGGGCCAAGAGACCCAGTACTTC
cdr3_aa: CASSRVGQGQETQYF

clone_size: .
j_call: TRBJ1-4
v_call: TRBV6-5
d_call: .
cdr3_nt: TGTGCCAGCAGTTACGGGGCCCCTGCAACTAATGAAAAACTGTTTTTT
cdr3_aa: CASSYGAPATNEKLFF

clone_size: .
j_call: TRBJ1-3
v_call: TRBV7-9
d_call: TRBD1
cdr3_nt: TGTGCCAGCCGATCGCGAGGTGTGACAGGGCCATCTGGAAACACCATATATTTT
cdr3_aa: CASRSRGVTGPSGNTIYF

clone_size: .
j_call: TRBJ2-2
v_call: TRBV6-5
d_call: .
cdr3_nt: TGTGCCAGCAGAGTATCGGGTACCGGGGAGCTGTTTTTT
cdr3_aa: CASRVSGTGELFF

clone_size: .
j_call: TRBJ2-7
v_call: TRBV19
d_call: .
cdr3_nt: TGTGCCAGTAGTCCCGGTTCTAGCGCGTTTTCCTACGAGCAGTACTTC
cdr3_aa: CASSPGSSAFSYEQYF

clone_size: .
j_call: TRBJ2-1
v_call: TRBV7-2
d_call: .
cdr3_nt: TGTGCCAGCAGCCCCCTGCGCGGAGCGGCAAATGAGCAGTTCTTC
cdr3_aa: CASSPLRGAANEQFF

clone_size: once
j_call: TRBJ2-6
v_call: TRBV7-2
d_call: .
cdr3_nt: TGTGCCAGCAGCCCCCAAGAGAGGGTGTGGTTTTCTGGGGCCAACGTCCTGACTTTC
cdr3_aa: CASSPQERVWFSGANVLTF

clone_size: .
j_call: TRBJ2-7
v_call: TRBV2
d_call: TRBD2
cdr3_nt: TGTGCCAGCAGTGAAGAGCGGGGCTCCTACGAGCAGTACTTC
cdr3_aa: CASSEERGSYEQYF

clone_size: few
j_call: TRBJ1-5
v_call: TRBV5-1
d_call: .
cdr3_nt: TGCGCCAGCAGCATGGACAACAATCAGCCCCAGCATTTT
cdr3_aa: CASSMDNNQPQHF

clone_size: .
j_call: TRBJ2-7
v_call: TRBV18
d_call: TRBD2
cdr3_nt: TGTGCCAGCTCCCGGGGGAGGGACGGCACCTACGAGCAGTACTTC
cdr3_aa: CASSRGRDGTYEQYF

clone_size: .
j_call: TRBJ2-1
v_call: TRBV5-8
d_call: TRBD2
cdr3_nt: TGTGCCAGCAGCTTCGGACTAGCGGGGGCCAGGGGGCAGTTCTTC
cdr3_aa: CASSFGLAGARGQFF